This T cell receptor (beta chain) was captured in a study of control samples from healthy donors and cancer patients (dated by TCRdb to the early 2020s). The library was produced with the immunoSEQ multiplex PCR assay. TCRdb mirrors the immuneACCESS table, restricted to in-frame sequences. Some clones are absent from its copies; in checked studies, under half trace to an unresolved V gene, and the reason for the others is unknown. The sample yields 170,000 or so clones; more than 85% were counted once. 2% to 2.5% of the sample lies in the top ten. V ends up 3 bases short and J 0 bases short, with an unmatched junction base count of 9. From a lookup of the germline V gene (reference sequence), CDR1 and CDR2 are MNHEY and SMNVEV. The cysteine opens and the phenylalanine closes a CDR3 of 19 amino acids. Only the CDR3 DNA is retained, 57 bases long and in frame from the first base. Concerning this clone: Its antigen target is currently unknown. No clone much larger than this one lies a single base away; base qualities are absent.

The V gene is TRBV27 and the J gene is TRBJ2-7; TRBD2 fits 15 bases in the junction. The receptor was isolated from a woman aged 40-49 years in good health. The sample consisted of blood. The sequenced DNA: TGTGCCAGCAGTTTCCCAGGACTAGCGGGGGGGCCAGTCTCCTACGAGCAGTACTTC. This translates into CASSFPGLAGGPVSYEQYF.